A selection of T cell receptor beta chains follows, all from one sample in a study of memory CD4+ T cells and cytomegalovirus serostatus. Using immunoSEQ multiplex PCR, the repertoire was profiled, and TCRdb retains in-frame clones only, with some absent. The sample carries about 25,000 clones, around 75% recorded once. The sample was memory CD4+ T cells from blood. The receptors stem from an adult in good health and CMV-seronegative. CDR3s include the opening cysteine and the closing phenylalanine or tryptophan. Each record gives: clone size, D gene, J gene, V gene, CDR3 DNA, CDR3 protein. A D gene is named only where the DNA matches it firmly. Where a row states a size, it is once, few, many or the class of an expanded clone; other rows omit it.

NA | NA | TRBJ2-7 | TRBV27 | TGTGCCACCGTGACAGGTTCCTCGACGCGCTACGAGCAGTACTTC | CATVTGSSTRYEQYF
NA | TRBD1 | TRBJ1-5 | TRBV28 | TGTGCCAGCAAAACTTCGGGACAGGAGTACAATCAGCCCCAGCATTTT | CASKTSGQEYNQPQHF
NA | NA | TRBJ2-2 | TRBV11-2 | TGTGCCAGCAGCTTAGGAAGGGTGGGCACCGGGGAGCTGTTTTTT | CASSLGRVGTGELFF
NA | NA | TRBJ1-4 | TRBV7-2 | TGTGCCAGCAGCTTACTGGGTCGGGGTGAAAAACTGTTTTTT | CASSLLGRGEKLFF
NA | TRBD1 | TRBJ2-1 | TRBV28 | TGTGCCAGCACCGGGACAGGGGAATACAATGAGCAGTTCTTC | CASTGTGEYNEQFF
NA | NA | TRBJ2-5 | TRBV6-1 | TGTGCCAGCAGTGAATCGGGTAAAGAGACCCAGTACTTC | CASSESGKETQYF
few | NA | TRBJ1-1 | TRBV6-6 | TGTGCCAGCAGGCCTCGTACGAGGAACACTGAAGCTTTCTTT | CASRPRTRNTEAFF
NA | NA | TRBJ2-7 | TRBV6-4 | TGTGCCAGCAGGGGGGGGGCAGAGAACTACGAGCAGTACTTC | CASRGGAENYEQYF
few | NA | TRBJ1-3 | TRBV4-3 | TGCGCCAGCAGCCAAGATATTCTCCGAGTCTCTGGAAACACCATATATTTT | CASSQDILRVSGNTIYF
NA | TRBD2 | TRBJ2-5 | TRBV25-1 | TGTGCCAGCAGTGAAGGATCTAACCGGGGGGAGGCCCAGTACTTC | CASSEGSNRGEAQYF
NA | NA | TRBJ2-1 | TRBV6-6 | TGTGCCAGCTGGGACCGCTACAATGAGCAGTTCTTC | CASWDRYNEQFF
NA | NA | TRBJ2-7 | TRBV19 | TGTGCCAGTAGGAGACAGAGTAACTCCTACGAGCAGTACTTC | CASRRQSNSYEQYF
once | NA | TRBJ1-3 | TRBV4-2 | TGTGCCAGCAGCCAAGTCAAGAGCTCTGGAAACACCATATATTTT | CASSQVKSSGNTIYF
once | NA | TRBJ2-3 | TRBV5-4 | TGTGCCAGCAGCTTCGGGAGCTCTGGTATCCCAGATACGCAGTATTTT | CASSFGSSGIPDTQYF
few | NA | TRBJ2-3 | TRBV6-1 | TGTGCCAGCAGTCGAACCCGCACAGATACGCAGTATTTT | CASSRTRTDTQYF
NA | NA | TRBJ2-5 | TRBV29-1 | TGCAGCGCCCTGGGAGGAGGGCAAGAGACCCAGTACTTC | CSALGGGQETQYF
NA | NA | TRBJ2-7 | TRBV6-7 | TGTGCCAGCAGTTGTAGGGGGAGGGCCCTCAAGCAGTACTTC | CASSCRGRALKQYF
NA | TRBD1 | TRBJ1-5 | TRBV6-1 | TGTGCCAGCAGCGAACAGACAGGGCTCAATCAGCCCCAGCATTTT | CASSEQTGLNQPQHF
once | NA | TRBJ2-7 | TRBV5-1 | TGCGCCAGCAGCTTGTACGAGGGACCCTACGAGCAGTACTTC | CASSLYEGPYEQYF
few | TRBD1 | TRBJ1-1 | TRBV5-1 | TGCGCCAGCAGCTGGGGACAGGGCCGTTCGAACACTGAAGCTTTCTTT | CASSWGQGRSNTEAFF
NA | TRBD1 | TRBJ2-4 | TRBV7-9 | TGTGCCAGCAGCGAGGGGACAGGGGGAAACATTCAGTACTTC | CASSEGTGGNIQYF
NA | NA | TRBJ1-5 | TRBV6-4 | TGTGCCAGCAGTGAAGATTGGGGAGGTCAGCCCCAGCATTTT | CASSEDWGGQPQHF
few | NA | TRBJ1-2 | TRBV4-3 | TGCGCCAGCAGCCAAGATCACAGCGTTTATGGCTACACCTTC | CASSQDHSVYGYTF
NA | NA | TRBJ1-6 | TRBV30 | TGTGCCTGGAGCTTGGACGGAGCAAATTCACCCCTCCACTTT | CAWSLDGANSPLHF
NA | NA | TRBJ2-5 | TRBV4-3 | TGCGCCAGCAGCCAAGCGACCCAAGAGACCCAGTACTTC | CASSQATQETQYF
NA | NA | TRBJ2-2 | TRBV11-3 | TGTGCCAGCAGCTTAGATCTAGTGTCCGGGGAGCTGTTTTTT | CASSLDLVSGELFF
NA | NA | TRBJ1-4 | TRBV25-1 | TGTGCCAGCAGTGATGCAGTACTTAATGAAAAACTGTTTTTT | CASSDAVLNEKLFF
NA | NA | TRBJ2-3 | TRBV27 | TGTGCCAGCAGTTCTATCAGACAGGCTGATAGGTTAGATACGCAGTATTTT | CASSSIRQADRLDTQYF
few | TRBD1 | TRBJ1-5 | TRBV30 | TGTGCCTGGGGGAGGGGGCAGGATCAGCCCCAGCATTTT | CAWGRGQDQPQHF
NA | NA | TRBJ2-7 | TRBV21-1 | TGTGCCAGCAGCAGGGACCCCCCCTACGAGCAGTACTTC | CASSRDPPYEQYF
NA | TRBD2 | TRBJ2-1 | TRBV10-2 | TGCGCCAGCAGCCGATCTAGCGGCGCCTCCAATGAGCAGTTCTTC | CASSRSSGASNEQFF
NA | TRBD1 | TRBJ2-2 | TRBV9 | TGTGCCAGCAGCGTAATGGGACAGACGAACACCGGGGAGCTGTTTTTT | CASSVMGQTNTGELFF
NA | NA | TRBJ2-1 | TRBV2 | TGTGCCAGCAGCGGGAAATCCGTAGGGGAGCAGTTCTTC | CASSGKSVGEQFF
NA | TRBD1 | TRBJ1-2 | TRBV7-2 | TGTGCCAGCAGCTCCGGGACAGGGGGACTTGGCTACACCTTC | CASSSGTGGLGYTF
NA | TRBD2 | TRBJ2-5 | TRBV11-2 | TGTGCCAGCAGCTTAATAGCGGGAGGAGGAGAGACCCAGTACTTC | CASSLIAGGGETQYF
NA | NA | TRBJ1-1 | TRBV19 | TGTGCCAGTAATCAGGGGAACACTGAAGCTTTCTTT | CASNQGNTEAFF
NA | TRBD1 | TRBJ2-2 | TRBV7-2 | TGTGCCAGCACCACGACAGGGTCGACCGGGGAGCTGTTTTTT | CASTTTGSTGELFF
NA | NA | TRBJ1-1 | TRBV11-2 | TGTGCCAGCAGCTTAGAAGGCAGGGCTTCGGGAGCTTTCTTT | CASSLEGRASGAFF
NA | NA | TRBJ2-7 | TRBV9 | TGTGCCAGCAGCGTAGCTGGGGGGACAGCCAGTACCTACGAGCAGTACTTC | CASSVAGGTASTYEQYF
NA | NA | TRBJ2-3 | TRBV19 | TGTGCCACGTCCCCCGGTCGATCCACAGATACGCAGTATTTT | CATSPGRSTDTQYF
NA | NA | TRBJ2-5 | TRBV5-4 | TGTGCCAGCAGCTTGGCTAGGGAAGAGACCCAGTACTTC | CASSLAREETQYF
NA | TRBD1 | TRBJ2-1 | TRBV7-2 | TGTGCCAGCAGCTTCGACAGGGGGCGGTACTCCTACAATGAGCAGTTCTTC | CASSFDRGRYSYNEQFF
once | NA | TRBJ2-1 | TRBV18 | TGTGCCAGCTCACCACCGGAGGGGGGGCAGTTCTTC | CASSPPEGGQFF
NA | TRBD2 | TRBJ2-2 | TRBV10-3 | TGTGCCATCACTACTAGCGGGGGAACCGGGGAGCTGTTTTTT | CAITTSGGTGELFF
NA | NA | TRBJ2-5 | TRBV11-2 | TGTGCCAGCAGCTTCGGACAGCCTTCGTACCAAGAGACCCAGTACTTC | CASSFGQPSYQETQYF
few | NA | TRBJ1-1 | TRBV18 | TGTGCCAGCTCACCTGACAGGACCACTGAAGCTTTCTTT | CASSPDRTTEAFF
NA | NA | TRBJ2-1 | TRBV4-2 | TGTGCCAGCTGTAGGGGGGAGGGAGCAGTCAATGAGCAGTTCTTC | CASCRGEGAVNEQFF
few | NA | TRBJ1-4 | TRBV11-2 | TGTGCCAGCAGCCTCAAATCTTCCAATGAAAAACTGTTTTTT | CASSLKSSNEKLFF
NA | NA | TRBJ2-7 | TRBV4-2 | TGTGCCAGCAGCCGTGGTAGCGGTAATTCCTACGAGCAGTACTTC | CASSRGSGNSYEQYF